The rows below give T cell receptor beta chains drawn from one sample of a study of blood T cell repertoires in COVID-19. Method: immunoSEQ multiplex PCR; TCRdb's copy keeps in-frame clones and lacks some. The data contain 90,000 to 140,000 clones, roughly four fifths of them seen just once; the ten biggest clones take up 8% to 9.5%. The specimen sequenced was peripheral blood. Receptor source: a woman in her sixties or seventies with acute or convalescent COVID-19. Each CDR3 is given with its conserved first and last residue. D genes are given only for firm matches. Where a row states a size, it is once, few, many or the class of an expanded clone; other rows omit it.

clone_size j_call d_call v_call cdr3_aa cdr3_nt
. TRBJ2-1 . TRBV28 CASSLRDTAYNEQFF TGTGCCAGCAGTTTACGTGACACCGCCTACAATGAGCAGTTCTTC
. TRBJ1-2 . TRBV30 CAWSVGRPNYGYTF TGTGCCTGGAGTGTCGGTCGCCCCAACTATGGCTACACCTTC
. TRBJ1-2 TRBD1 TRBV9 CASARTGNYGYTF TGTGCCAGCGCCCGGACAGGGAACTATGGCTACACCTTC
. TRBJ2-2 TRBD1 TRBV18 CASSRGQGWDTGELFF TGTGCCAGCTCACGCGGACAGGGATGGGACACCGGGGAGCTGTTTTTT
few TRBJ1-4 . TRBV10-3 CAISEPGGAGRDEKLFF TGTGCCATCAGTGAGCCCGGTGGGGCAGGGAGGGATGAAAAACTGTTTTTT
. TRBJ1-5 TRBD1 TRBV19 CASSQDRNQPQHF TGTGCCAGTAGTCAGGACAGGAATCAGCCCCAGCATTTT
. TRBJ1-1 . TRBV3-1/TRBV3-2 CASSTGNTEAFF TGTGCCAGCAGCACGGGGAACACTGAAGCTTTCTTT
. TRBJ2-7 . TRBV6-5 CASGRVGYEQYF TGTGCCAGCGGGCGGGTGGGGTACGAGCAGTACTTC
. TRBJ2-2 . TRBV24-1 CATSGAGGELFF TGTGCCACCAGTGGTGCCGGCGGGGAGCTGTTTTTT
. TRBJ2-1 TRBD2 TRBV7-9 CASSLGAGGSYNEQFF TGTGCCAGCAGCTTAGGGGCGGGGGGATCCTACAATGAGCAGTTCTTC
. TRBJ2-5 . TRBV3-1/TRBV3-2 CASSRRYGGQKYGTQYF TGTGCCAGCAGCCGCCGGTACGGGGGGCAAAAATATGGGACCCAGTACTTC
. TRBJ2-7 TRBD1 TRBV9 CASSPVGTATYEQYF TGTGCCAGCAGCCCCGTCGGGACAGCGACCTACGAGCAGTACTTC
few TRBJ1-1 . TRBV10-1 CASSESQGSSEAFF TGCGCCAGCAGTGAGTCCCAGGGAAGTTCGGAAGCTTTCTTT
. TRBJ2-1 . TRBV7-2 CASSFWSAGGPYNEQFF TGTGCCAGCAGCTTTTGGTCGGCCGGGGGGCCTTACAATGAGCAGTTCTTC
. TRBJ2-2 . TRBV5-4 CASSLQPTGYTGELFF TGTGCCAGCAGCCTTCAGCCCACAGGGTACACCGGGGAGCTGTTTTTT
. TRBJ2-6 . TRBV4-3 CASSQGIYSGANVLTF TGCGCCAGCAGCCAAGGCATCTACTCTGGGGCCAACGTCCTGACTTTC
. TRBJ1-2 TRBD1 TRBV6-5 CASSRGQVGGYGYTF TGTGCCAGCAGTCGGGGACAGGTCGGAGGATACGGCTACACCTTC
once TRBJ1-3 . TRBV3-1/TRBV3-2 CASSQGRVSGNTIYF TGTGCCAGCAGCCAAGGCCGGGTCTCGGGAAACACCATATATTTT